One and the same sample provided the 21 T cell receptor beta chains below, sequenced in a study of TIL therapy for anti-PD-1-resistant metastatic lung cancer. The time point denotes: pre-treatment sample, taken before nivolumab and TIL therapy. Pleural nodules or supraclavicular lymph nodes made up most of the excised metastases sampled. This was the immunoSEQ v3 assay. TCRdb keeps only in-frame clones here, not all; method: immunoSEQ multiplex PCR. The sample lists 20,000 to 30,000 clones, 63% occurring once. Sequences were derived from tumor tissue, sampled at baseline. The receptors here all came from a woman aged 30-79 years with non-small cell lung cancer.

The V gene is TRBV9, the J gene TRBJ2-1; D ambiguous. Trimming left V 3 bases short and J 5 bases short, with 3 bases between. Germline CDR1 reads SGDLS; CDR2 reads YYNGEE. The CDR3 loop spans 11 amino acids. The CDR3, as DNA: TGTGCCAGCAGCGCCGACAATGAGCAGTTCTTC. Residues: CASSADNEQFF.

The rearrangement links TRBV27 to TRBJ1-1, with a weak D call TRBD1 (6 bases). CDR1 and CDR2 from the germline V gene are MNHEY and SMNVEV (reference sequence). There are 15 residues in the CDR3. V lost 5 bases and J lost 2, with 15 bases in between. The CDR3 DNA sequence: TGTGCCAGCAGTGCCGCCCCGACAGGTAACACTGAAGCTTTCTTT. Translation gives CASSAAPTGNTEAFF.

This chain links TRBV10-1 with TRBJ1-1, with D possibly matching TRBD1 (6 bases). This CDR3 is 14 amino acids long. V was clipped by 7 bases and J by 3 bases, with 15 bases between them. Per the germline V gene, CDR1 is WNHNN and CDR2 is SYGVQD (reference sequence). CDR3 sequence reads: CASKRTAFDTEAFF. The CDR3 coding sequence is TGCGCCAGCAAGAGGACAGCCTTCGACACTGAAGCTTTCTTT.

The genes are TRBV9 and TRBJ2-2; TRBD1 is a possible D gene (6 bases). With 7 bases removed from V and 7 bases from J, the gap between germline ends came to 14 bases. The CDR3 has 13 amino acids. Germline V lookup: CDR1 SGDLS, CDR2 YYNGEE. The CDR3 region is CASQTGRDGELFF. CDR3 DNA: TGTGCCAGCCAGACAGGTCGGGACGGGGAGCTGTTTTTT.

The chain carries TRBV5-4 and TRBJ1-2, with a possible D match to TRBD1 (5 bases). Per germline, CDR1 SGHNT and CDR2 YYREEE (reference sequence). The CDR3 has 16 amino acids. Trimming removed 3 bases from V and 3 bases from J, with 18 bases in between. CDR3 sequence reads: CASSSSAEWTYYGYTF. The CDR3 region has the DNA TGTGCCAGCAGCTCCTCGGCGGAGTGGACATACTATGGCTACACCTTC.

The chain is built from TRBV10-2 and TRBJ1-1, with D unresolved. The CDR3 totals 16 residues. The germline V gene encodes CDR1 WSHSY and CDR2 SAAADI. Trimming removed 6 bases at V and 1 base at J, with 18 bases between. In DNA form, the CDR3 reads TGCGCCAGCAGAGATTCGAGCATGATTTCGAACACTGAAGCTTTCTTT. Encoded protein: CASRDSSMISNTEAFF.

This clone appeared a few times. V usage is TRBV7-9 and J usage is TRBJ2-2, with D uncertain. The CDR3 runs 13 residues. From germline, CDR1 is SEHNR and CDR2 FQNEAQ (reference sequence). Trimming took off 3 bases at V and 1 base at J, with 3 bases between the two ends. The CDR3 DNA sequence: TGTGCCAGCAGCTTCCGGAACACCGGGGAGCTGTTTTTT. Protein product: CASSFRNTGELFF.

The table lists this clone with many counts. The chain couples TRBV18 to TRBJ1-5, with 9 bases matching TRBD1. This CDR3 has 15 residues. V was pared by 1 base and J by 5 bases, with 3 bases of the junction left unmatched. Per the germline V gene, CDR1 is KGHSH and CDR2 is LQKENI. DNA for the CDR3: TGTGCCAGCTCACCACGGACAGGGGCGGATCAGCCCCAGCATTTT. Translation: CASSPRTGADQPQHF.

The chain is built from TRBV4-1 and TRBJ1-5; 7 bases line up with TRBD1. This CDR3 is built from 16 residues. Germline CDR1 reads MGHRA; CDR2 reads YSYEKL. V trimming: 1 base; J trimming: 1 base; junction bases outside the gene matches: 4. CDR3 protein: CASSQGGQLSNQPQHF. DNA of the CDR3: TGCGCCAGCAGCCAAGGGGGACAGTTGAGCAATCAGCCCCAGCATTTT.

J is TRBJ2-7 and V is TRBV29-1; 9 bases fit TRBD1. V was clipped by 4 bases and J by 6 bases; unmatched bases: 7. Germline values: CDR1 SQVTM, CDR2 ANQGSEA. This CDR3 comprises 13 residues. The CDR3 reads CSVGKGQGTEQYF. As DNA, the CDR3 is TGCAGCGTTGGAAAAGGACAGGGGACCGAGCAGTACTTC.

The rearrangement joins TRBV6-4 to TRBJ2-1, with 11 positions matching TRBD2. J lost 0 bases, V lost 5 bases, and 3 bases had no gene match. This CDR3 has 16 residues. The V gene's germline CDR1 is MRHNA and CDR2 SNTAGT. CDR3 sequence: CASSPTSGGSYNEQFF. In DNA form, the CDR3 reads TGTGCCAGCAGTCCTACTAGCGGGGGCTCCTACAATGAGCAGTTCTTC.

As to this clone: One end of the junction fails to match germline, which may point to a read error. The chain has TRBV25-1 and TRBJ2-1; 10 positions match TRBD2. Germline loops: CDR1 MGHDK, CDR2 SYGVNS. This CDR3 is 14 amino acids long. Here the CDR3 reads CASSEPTEREGMVF. In DNA form, the CDR3 reads TGTGCCAGCAGTGAGCCTACGGAGCGGGAGGGGATGGTCTTC. The full variable domain, completed using reference TRBV25-1 and TRBJ2-1, is EADIYQTPRYLVIGTGKKITLECSQTMGHDKMYWYQQDPGMELHLIHYSYGVNSTEKGDLSSESTVSRIRTEHFPLTLESARPSHTSQYLCASSEPTEREGMVFGPGTRLTVL.

This clone is deemed medium-sized. V gene TRBV5-6 combines with J gene TRBJ2-7; 8 positions agree with TRBD2. There are 14 residues in the CDR3. Germline V gives CDR1 SGHDT, CDR2 YYEEEE. The ends lost 1 base at V and 3 bases at J; junction bases unmatched: 3. The CDR3 loop is CASSLSSGNYEQYF. The CDR3 nucleotides read TGTGCCAGCAGCTTGAGTAGCGGGAACTACGAGCAGTACTTC. Looking up the rest from reference TRBV5-6 and TRBJ2-7 gives the full variable domain: DAGVTQSPTHLIKTRGQQVTLRCSPKSGHDTVSWYQQALGQGPQFIFQYYEEEERQRGNFPDRFSGHQFPNYSSELNVNALLLGDSALYLCASSLSSGNYEQYFGPGTRLTVT.

There are a few counts of this clone. The J gene is TRBJ1-2, the V gene TRBV6-5, with D possibly TRBD1 on 6 matching bases. The length of the CDR3 is 14 residues. Trimming took off 8 bases at V and 1 base at J, with 14 bases between the two ends. CDR1 is MNHEY and CDR2 is SVGAGI in the germline V gene. CDR3 loop: CASRRGGVNYGYTF. CDR3 nucleotides: TGTGCCAGCCGGAGGGGGGGCGTTAACTATGGCTACACCTTC.

The CDR3 spells CATSHRGFETQYF. CDR3 DNA sequence: TGTGCCACCAGTCATCGGGGATTCGAGACCCAGTACTTC. The chain joins TRBV15 to TRBJ2-5, with D maybe TRBD2 (5 bases). Germline CDR1 reads LNHNV; CDR2 reads YYDKDF (reference sequence). Trimming shortened V by 6 bases and J by 5 bases, and 13 bases separated the two germline ends. The CDR3 is made up of 13 amino acids.

The rearrangement links TRBV5-6 to TRBJ2-6; D tentatively reads TRBD1 or TRBD2 (5 bases each). Per germline, CDR1 SGHDT and CDR2 YYEEEE. This CDR3 is 16 amino acids long. V lost 4 bases and J lost 2, with 13 bases in between. The CDR3 bases are TGTGCCAGCAGCCTCGGGACGGGTACTGGGGCCAACGTCCTGACTTTC. Its protein product is CASSLGTGTGANVLTF.

In its sample, this clone was seen a few times. The chain recombines TRBV6-1 with TRBJ2-2; D is ambiguous. V was cut by 5 bases and J by 2 bases, with 9 bases left in between. Germline V gene sequence: CDR1 MNHNS, CDR2 SASEGT. The CDR3 is made up of 14 amino acids. CDR3 sequence reads: CASSTGGNTGELFF. DNA for the CDR3: TGTGCCAGCAGTACCGGCGGTAACACCGGGGAGCTGTTTTTT.

The chain recombines TRBV19 with TRBJ2-3; perhaps TRBD1 as D (5 bases). Trimming pared 4 bases from V and 0 bases from J, leaving 23 bases between. Germline-derived CDR1 and CDR2 are LNHDA and SQIVND (reference sequence). The CDR3 sequence is 19 residues long. CDR3 in DNA: TGTGCCAGTAGTAGGGCAGGGCGAAAAGGGTTGGGTAGCACAGATACGCAGTATTTT. This codes for CASSRAGRKGLGSTDTQYF.

V usage is TRBV5-1 and J usage is TRBJ2-5, with D possibly matching TRBD2 (6 bases). V lost 4 bases and J lost 3, with 16 bases in between. Germline V gene lookup returns CDR1 SGHRS and CDR2 YFSETQ. The CDR3 covers 15 residues. The CDR3 region is CASSGGGRKEETQYF. Written as DNA, the CDR3 is TGCGCCAGCAGCGGGGGAGGCAGGAAAGAAGAGACCCAGTACTTC.

This clone turned up a few times. The V call is TRBV7-7, the J call TRBJ2-5; TRBD2 aligns across 8 bases. The CDR3 has 14 residues. Germline loops: CDR1 SSHAT, CDR2 FNYEAQ (reference sequence). With V trimmed by 5 bases and J by 9 bases, 11 bases remained unmatched. CDR3 loop: CASSESGTRTPQYF. CDR3 DNA: TGTGCCAGCAGCGAGTCCGGGACTAGGACGCCCCAGTACTTC.

The chain is built from TRBV7-2 and TRBJ2-3; unclear D gene. V lost 7 bases, J lost 3 bases, and 11 bases lay in between. Per the germline V gene, CDR1 is SGHTA and CDR2 is FQGNSA. This CDR3 region has 13 residues. The CDR3 nucleotides read TGTGCCAGCACCTCCCCGTCAACAGATACGCAGTATTTT. It yields the protein CASTSPSTDTQYF.